These 17 T cell receptor beta chains share one sample of origin, sequenced in a study of blood T cell repertoires in COVID-19. Clones were read by immunoSEQ multiplex PCR, and TCRdb kept only the in-frame ones, dropping some. The table includes 140,000 or so clones, around 83% detected once. Specimen: peripheral blood. These receptors were taken from a man aged 55 to 69 with active or convalescent COVID-19.

This clone was counted once. The J gene is TRBJ2-7, the V gene TRBV7-9; D not resolved. This CDR3 is built from 13 residues. Germline V gene sequence: CDR1 SEHNR, CDR2 FQNEAQ (reference sequence). The V and J ends lost 5 bases and 1 base respectively, with 9 bases between them. The CDR3 DNA sequence: TGTGCCAGCAGCCCGTCTATGTCCTACGAGCAGTACGTC. Amino acids: CASSPSMSYEQYV.

This clone is judged medium-sized. In DNA form, the CDR3 reads TGTGCCACCAGCAGAGGGAGCGGGAGGGCCTACGAGCAGTACGTC. Translated: CATSRGSGRAYEQYV. The genes are TRBV15 and TRBJ2-7, with 10 bases identical to TRBD2. V was pared by 1 base and J by 2 bases, with 2 bases of the junction left unmatched. This CDR3 has 15 amino acids. Germline assignment: CDR1 LNHNV and CDR2 YYDKDF (reference sequence).

This chain links TRBV28 with TRBJ1-2; TRBD1 agrees at 10 bases. V lost 2 bases, J lost 8 bases, and 8 bases stayed unmatched. This CDR3 has 15 amino acids. Germline CDR1 is MDHEN and CDR2 is SYDVKM. For the CDR3, the DNA is TGTGCCAGCAGTTTACCATTGGGACAGGGGATCGGCTACACCTTC. Its translation: CASSLPLGQGIGYTF.

J is TRBJ1-1 and V is TRBV12-3 or TRBV12-4; D call uncertain. The CDR3 length is 12 residues. V was shortened by 1 base and J by 5 bases, with 5 bases between the two germline ends. The CDR3 here is CASSLVLTEAFF. CDR3 sequence (DNA): TGTGCCAGCAGTTTAGTCCTGACTGAAGCTTTCTTT.

This clone was observed a single time. The V and J genes are TRBV7-9 and TRBJ1-5; D gene ambiguous. CDR3 length: 15 amino acids. V lost 5 bases and J 6 bases, leaving 17 bases between the germline ends. Germline-derived CDR1 and CDR2 are SEHNR and FQNEAQ (reference sequence). The CDR3 here is CASSPDGGVLQPQHF. The CDR3 DNA follows: TGTGCCAGCAGCCCGGACGGCGGGGTTCTTCAGCCCCAGCATTTT.

The chain links TRBV2 to TRBJ1-5; TRBD1 matches at 7 bases. V was pared by 0 bases and J by 2 bases, with 10 bases of the junction left unmatched. Germline V CDR1 and CDR2: SNHLY, FYNNEI. The CDR3 extends over 18 amino acids. The CDR3 loop reads CASSEALRSQGGNQPQHF. CDR3 in DNA: TGTGCCAGCAGTGAAGCGCTTCGTTCGCAGGGGGGCAATCAGCCCCAGCATTTT.

The chain has TRBV18 and TRBJ2-7, with TRBD2 matching 14 bases. The germline gives CDR1 KGHSH, CDR2 LQKENI. After removal of 3 bases from V and 1 base from J, the junction contained 8 bases not matched to a gene. The CDR3 spans 18 residues. CDR3 coding DNA: TGTGCCAGCTCACCTCGCGGACTAGCGGGGGGCGGGTCCTACGAGCAGTACTTC. It encodes CASSPRGLAGGGSYEQYF.

The J gene is TRBJ2-6, the V gene TRBV5-1, with D uncertain. This CDR3 spans 17 amino acids. V lost 0 bases and J 0 bases, leaving 10 bases between the germline ends. Germline assignment: CDR1 SGHRS and CDR2 YFSETQ. CDR3 in DNA: TGCGCCAGCAGCTTGGTCGGAACTACCTCTGGGGCCAACGTCCTGACTTTC. This translates into CASSLVGTTSGANVLTF.

The chain couples TRBV19 to TRBJ2-1, with a possible D match to TRBD2 (5 bases). With 6 bases removed from V and 11 bases from J, the gap between germline ends came to 14 bases. The germline V gene has CDR1 LNHDA and CDR2 SQIVND (reference sequence). CDR3 size: 12 residues. The CDR3 loop is CASSVANQKQFF. The DNA for the CDR3 is TGTGCCAGTAGCGTAGCGAACCAGAAGCAGTTCTTC.

The rearrangement joins TRBV19 to TRBJ1-5; D may be TRBD1 (6 bases). Germline V gene lookup returns CDR1 LNHDA and CDR2 SQIVND (reference sequence). The CDR3 contains 15 residues. The V and J ends lost 6 bases and 3 bases respectively, with 15 bases between them. In DNA, the CDR3 is TGTGCCAGTAGAGTACAGGGAGCACTCAATCAGCCCCAGCATTTT. Translating it yields CASRVQGALNQPQHF. The full variable domain, with the rest looked up from reference TRBV19 and TRBJ1-5, is DGGITQSPKYLFRKEGQNVTLSCEQNLNHDAMYWYRQDPGQGLRLIYYSQIVNDFQKGDIAEGYSVSREKKESFPLTVTSAQKNPTAFYLCASRVQGALNQPQHFGDGTRLSIL.

The chain is built from TRBV9 and TRBJ1-4, with D tentatively TRBD1 (5 bases). CDR3 length: 15 residues. Trimming removed 3 bases from V and 2 bases from J, with 11 bases in between. CDR1 and CDR2 from the germline V gene are SGDLS and YYNGEE. This chain's CDR3 is CASSADSGTNEKLFF. The DNA for the CDR3 is TGTGCCAGCAGCGCAGACAGTGGGACTAATGAAAAACTGTTTTTT.

CDR3 coding DNA: TGTGCCAGCAGCAAAGAACAGGGCTATGGCTACACCTTC. Amino acid sequence: CASSKEQGYGYTF. This chain joins TRBV7-9 and TRBJ1-2; D is perhaps TRBD1 (6 bases). The CDR3 covers 13 residues. V was trimmed by 5 bases and J by 4 bases, leaving 11 bases between them. From germline, CDR1 is SEHNR and CDR2 FQNEAQ (reference sequence).

The chain links TRBV5-6 to TRBJ2-7; maybe TRBD2 (5 bases). Germline CDR1 is SGHDT and CDR2 is YYEEEE. Trimming left V 6 bases short and J 5 bases short, with 21 bases between. The CDR3 extends over 15 amino acids. CDR3 bases: TGTGCCAGCACCGTCGAAGGCGGACTGACGCACGAGCAGTACGTC. It yields the protein CASTVEGGLTHEQYV.

The chain joins TRBV6-5 to TRBJ1-2; TRBD1 is a possible D gene (5 bases). Germline CDR1 and CDR2: MNHEY and SVGAGI. Between the trimmed V and J ends, which lost 4 bases and 2 bases, there was a span of 14 bases. The CDR3 has 15 amino acids. The CDR3 DNA sequence: TGTGCCAGCAGTTTAACAGGTCCCAACAACTATGGCTACACCTTC. Its translation: CASSLTGPNNYGYTF.

The chain is built from TRBV5-1 and TRBJ2-3; D might be TRBD1 (8 bases). This CDR3 comprises 14 residues. Trimming cost V 5 bases and J 0 bases, with 10 bases left between them. CDR1 and CDR2 (germline): SGHRS, YFSETQ. CDR3 in amino acids: CASRQGGSTDTQYF. The CDR3 coding sequence is TGCGCCAGCAGACAGGGGGGGAGCACAGATACGCAGTATTTT.

V gene TRBV6-6 combines with J gene TRBJ2-7; D is unresolved. Trimming pared 4 bases from V and 3 bases from J, leaving 4 bases between. The CDR3 contains 11 residues. Germline V lookup: CDR1 MNHNY, CDR2 SVGAGI (reference sequence). The CDR3 sequence is CASSSDYEQYV. The DNA of the CDR3 is TGTGCCAGCAGTTCAGACTACGAGCAGTACGTC.

The J gene is TRBJ2-7, the V gene TRBV28; the match to TRBD2 covers 12 bases. The V segment lost 7 bases and the J segment 1 base; nucleotides outside the gene matches: 5. This CDR3 region has 15 residues. Germline assignment: CDR1 MDHEN and CDR2 SYDVKM. The DNA of the CDR3 is TGTGCCAGCATTGGGGGACTAGCGGGTTCCTACGAGCAGTACGTC. Protein sequence: CASIGGLAGSYEQYV.